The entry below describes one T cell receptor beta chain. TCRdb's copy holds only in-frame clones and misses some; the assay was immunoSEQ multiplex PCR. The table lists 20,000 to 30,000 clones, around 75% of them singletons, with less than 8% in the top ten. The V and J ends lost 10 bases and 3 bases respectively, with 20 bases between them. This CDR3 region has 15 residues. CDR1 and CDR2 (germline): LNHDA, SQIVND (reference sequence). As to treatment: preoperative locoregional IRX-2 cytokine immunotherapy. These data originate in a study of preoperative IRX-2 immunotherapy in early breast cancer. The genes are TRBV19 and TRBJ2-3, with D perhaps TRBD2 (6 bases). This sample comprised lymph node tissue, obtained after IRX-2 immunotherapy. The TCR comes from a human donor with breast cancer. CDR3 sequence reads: CATQPAQRATDTQYF. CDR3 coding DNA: TGTGCCACCCAACCCGCCCAGCGGGCGACAGATACGCAGTATTTT.